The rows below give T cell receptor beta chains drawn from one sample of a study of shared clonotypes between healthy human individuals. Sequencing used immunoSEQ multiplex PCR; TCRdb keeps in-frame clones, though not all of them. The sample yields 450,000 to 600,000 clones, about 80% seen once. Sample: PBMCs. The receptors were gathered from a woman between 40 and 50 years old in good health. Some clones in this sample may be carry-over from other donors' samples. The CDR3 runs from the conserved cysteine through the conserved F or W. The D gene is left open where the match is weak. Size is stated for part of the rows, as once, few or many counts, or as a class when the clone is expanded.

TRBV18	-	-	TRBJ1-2	CASSPLPTTTYGYTF	TGTGCCAGCTCCCCGCTCCCGACAACTACCTATGGCTACACCTTC
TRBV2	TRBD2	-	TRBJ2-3	CASSRLAGSTDTQYF	TGTGCCAGCAGTCGATTAGCGGGGAGCACAGATACGCAGTATTTT
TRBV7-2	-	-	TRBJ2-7	CASSSRHVYEQYF	TGTGCCAGCAGCTCCCGACATGTCTACGAGCAGTACTTC
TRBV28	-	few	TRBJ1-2	CASSLWAANYGYTF	TGTGCCAGCAGTTTATGGGCGGCTAACTATGGCTACACCTTC
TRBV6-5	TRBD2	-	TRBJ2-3	CASTQAGGSTDTQYF	TGTGCCAGCACCCAAGCGGGAGGGTCGACAGATACGCAGTATTTT
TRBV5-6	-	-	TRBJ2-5	CASSLNPETQYF	TGTGCCAGCAGCTTGAACCCAGAGACCCAGTACTTC
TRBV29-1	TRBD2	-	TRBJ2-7	CSVVWDYLSSYEQYF	TGCAGCGTTGTTTGGGACTATCTAAGCTCCTACGAGCAGTACTTC
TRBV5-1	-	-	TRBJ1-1	CASSLGVLNTEAFF	TGCGCCAGCAGCTTAGGGGTACTTAACACTGAAGCTTTCTTT
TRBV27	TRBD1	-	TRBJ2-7	CASSNVGGIDEQYF	TGTGCCAGCAGCAACGTAGGGGGCATCGACGAGCAGTACTTC
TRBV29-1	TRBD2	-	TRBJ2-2	CSVAPGLAGGSTGELFF	TGCAGCGTTGCCCCCGGACTAGCGGGAGGGAGCACCGGGGAGCTGTTTTTT
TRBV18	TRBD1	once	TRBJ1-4	CASSPRRRTGWETNEKLFF	TGTGCCAGCTCACCAAGGCGAAGGACAGGGTGGGAAACTAATGAAAAACTGTTTTTT
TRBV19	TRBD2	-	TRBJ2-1	CASSIEGGSGIAYNEQFF	TGTGCCAGTAGTATAGAGGGCGGAAGCGGGATAGCCTACAATGAGCAGTTCTTC
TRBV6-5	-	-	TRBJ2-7	CASSYGGMAYEQYF	TGTGCCAGCAGTTACGGGGGGATGGCCTACGAGCAGTACTTC
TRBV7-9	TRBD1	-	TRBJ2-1	CASSSRTGTGQGEQFF	TGTGCCAGCAGCTCGCGAACCGGGACAGGCCAGGGTGAGCAGTTCTTC
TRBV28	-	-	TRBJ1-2	CASSLGAQGLGGYTF	TGTGCCAGCAGTTTAGGCGCCCAGGGCTTGGGGGGCTACACCTTC
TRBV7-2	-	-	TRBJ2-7	CASSYAGISEQYF	TGTGCCAGCAGCTACGCAGGGATCAGCGAGCAGTACTTC
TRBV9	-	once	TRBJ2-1	CASSADPQSYNEQFF	TGTGCCAGCAGCGCAGACCCACAATCCTACAATGAGCAGTTCTTC
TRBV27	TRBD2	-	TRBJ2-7	CASSFGAGGSYEQYF	TGTGCCAGCAGTTTCGGAGCGGGAGGTTCCTACGAGCAGTACTTC
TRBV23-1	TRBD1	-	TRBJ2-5	CASRPSGQGGQETQYF	TGCGCCAGCAGACCGTCGGGACAGGGGGGACAAGAGACCCAGTACTTC
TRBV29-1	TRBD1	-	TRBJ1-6	CSVGQGTNSPLHF	TGCAGCGTTGGACAGGGGACTAATTCACCCCTCCACTTT
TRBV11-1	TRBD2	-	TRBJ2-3	CASSYGLAGGYADTQYF	TGTGCCAGCAGCTACGGACTAGCGGGAGGGTACGCAGATACGCAGTATTTT
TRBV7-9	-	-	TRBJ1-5	CASSPGDQPQHF	TGTGCCAGCAGCCCCGGGGATCAGCCCCAGCATTTT
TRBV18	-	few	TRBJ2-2	CASSPPGRANTGELFF	TGTGCCAGCTCACCCCCGGGACGGGCGAACACCGGGGAGCTGTTTTTT
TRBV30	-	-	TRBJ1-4	CAWSRGLANEKLFF	TGTGCCTGGAGTCGGGGGTTGGCTAATGAAAAACTGTTTTTT
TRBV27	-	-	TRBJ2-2	CASSFRSPGELFF	TGTGCCAGCAGTTTTAGGTCTCCTGGGGAGCTGTTTTTT
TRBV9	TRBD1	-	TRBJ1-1	CASSVGDRGRAEAFF	TGTGCCAGCAGCGTAGGGGACAGGGGGCGTGCTGAAGCTTTCTTT
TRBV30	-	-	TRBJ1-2	CACTRARVGGYTF	TGTGCCTGCACGCGAGCCAGGGTCGGTGGCTACACCTTC
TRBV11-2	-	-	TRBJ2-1	CASSFRGISYNEQFF	TGTGCCAGCAGCTTCCGGGGGATCTCCTACAATGAGCAGTTCTTC
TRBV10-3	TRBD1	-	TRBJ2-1	CAISPGTAYNEQFF	TGTGCCATCAGTCCCGGGACAGCGTACAATGAGCAGTTCTTC
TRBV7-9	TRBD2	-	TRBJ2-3	CASSLGLAETDTQYF	TGTGCCAGCAGCTTAGGACTAGCGGAAACAGATACGCAGTATTTT
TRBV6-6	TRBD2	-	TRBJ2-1	CASSRRTSGSNEQFF	TGTGCCAGCAGTCGTCGGACTAGCGGGAGCAATGAGCAGTTCTTC
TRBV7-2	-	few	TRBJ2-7	CASSLVHVGGRGDEQYF	TGTGCCAGCAGCTTAGTACATGTGGGAGGAAGGGGAGACGAGCAGTACTTC
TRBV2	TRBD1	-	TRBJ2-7	CASSADRDGEQYF	TGTGCCAGCAGCGCGGACAGGGACGGGGAGCAGTACTTC
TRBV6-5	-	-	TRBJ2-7	CASTLSSYEQYF	TGTGCCAGCACCCTTAGCTCCTACGAGCAGTACTTC
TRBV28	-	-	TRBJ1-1	CASAPPGLNTEAFF	TGTGCCAGCGCACCCCCAGGGCTCAACACTGAAGCTTTCTTT
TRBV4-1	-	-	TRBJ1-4	CASSQVGGSLEKLFF	TGCGCCAGCAGCCAAGTAGGAGGGTCTCTTGAAAAACTGTTTTTT
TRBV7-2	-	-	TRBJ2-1	CASSLDGGEYNEQFF	TGTGCCAGCAGCTTAGACGGGGGAGAGTACAATGAGCAGTTCTTC
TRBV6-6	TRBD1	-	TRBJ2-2	CASRGQGEAGELFF	TGTGCCAGCAGAGGACAGGGCGAGGCCGGGGAGCTGTTTTTT
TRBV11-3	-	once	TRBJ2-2	CASSSSTGPHNTGELFF	TGTGCCAGCAGCTCGTCCACGGGACCACACAACACCGGGGAGCTGTTTTTT
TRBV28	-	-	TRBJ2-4	CASSKGQQGNAKNIQYF	TGTGCCAGCAGTAAGGGTCAACAGGGAAATGCCAAAAACATTCAGTACTTC
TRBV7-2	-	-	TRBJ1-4	CASSLWPGYNEKLFF	TGTGCCAGCAGCTTATGGCCAGGGTATAATGAAAAACTGTTTTTT
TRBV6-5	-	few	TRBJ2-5	CASSYRVQETQYF	TGTGCCAGCAGTTACCGGGTCCAGGAGACCCAGTACTTC
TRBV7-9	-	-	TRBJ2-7	CASSLEAPGEQYF	TGTGCCAGCAGCTTAGAGGCCCCCGGAGAGCAGTACTTC
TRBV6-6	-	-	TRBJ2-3	CASSYPDTQYF	TGTGCCAGCAGTTACCCAGATACGCAGTATTTT
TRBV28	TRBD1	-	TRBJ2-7	CASSSRGQGAPYEQYF	TGTGCCAGCAGTTCGCGCGGACAGGGGGCCCCATACGAGCAGTACTTC
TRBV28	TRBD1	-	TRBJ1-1	CASSLATGFGREAFF	TGTGCCAGCAGTTTGGCGACAGGGTTTGGGCGTGAAGCTTTCTTT
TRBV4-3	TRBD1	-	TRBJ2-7	CASSQYAQGAYEQYF	TGCGCCAGCAGCCAATACGCACAGGGGGCCTACGAGCAGTACTTC
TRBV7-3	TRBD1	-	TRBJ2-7	CASSRDSSYEQYF	TGTGCCAGCAGCAGGGACAGCTCCTACGAGCAGTACTTC
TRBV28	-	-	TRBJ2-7	CASSLTPTGFYEQYF	TGTGCCAGCAGCTTAACACCGACAGGATTTTACGAGCAGTACTTC
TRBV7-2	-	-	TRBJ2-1	CASSLAGPARYNEQFF	TGTGCCAGCAGCTTAGCAGGGCCCGCCAGGTACAATGAGCAGTTCTTC
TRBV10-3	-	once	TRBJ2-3	CAISGVKNTDTQYF	TGTGCCATCAGTGGCGTCAAAAACACAGATACGCAGTATTTT
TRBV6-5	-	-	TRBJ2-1	CASRRDFTQSEQFF	TGTGCCAGCAGGCGGGACTTTACTCAGTCAGAGCAGTTCTTC
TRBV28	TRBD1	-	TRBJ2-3	CASRESGQGTDTQYF	TGTGCCAGCAGAGAGTCGGGACAGGGGACAGATACGCAGTATTTT
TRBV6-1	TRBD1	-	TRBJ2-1	CASSERGQSYNEQFF	TGTGCCAGCAGTGAAAGGGGACAGTCCTACAATGAGCAGTTCTTC
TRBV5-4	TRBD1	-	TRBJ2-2	CASSRGQGNTGELFF	TGTGCCAGCAGCCGGGGACAGGGGAACACCGGGGAGCTGTTTTTT
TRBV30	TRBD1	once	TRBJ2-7	CAWSFQQGASYEQYF	TGTGCCTGGAGCTTCCAACAGGGGGCGTCATACGAGCAGTACTTC
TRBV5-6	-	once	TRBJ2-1	CASSSGGRRYNEQFF	TGTGCCAGCAGCTCTGGAGGGCGGAGGTACAATGAGCAGTTCTTC
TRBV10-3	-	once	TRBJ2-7	CAISESVLRYEQYF	TGTGCCATCAGTGAGTCGGTTCTCCGCTACGAGCAGTACTTC
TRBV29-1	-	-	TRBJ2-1	CSVRTYNEQFF	TGCAGCGTTCGGACTTACAATGAGCAGTTCTTC